Sequencing of this T cell receptor beta chain was carried out in a study of blood T cell repertoires in COVID-19. Overall study context: Collection of acute and convalescent COVID-19 samples took place in the United States, Italy and Spain.

Participant age was about 18 to 100 years, and participants resided in about two dozen US areas. In the original workflow: By means of reference gene primer amplification, nucleated cell counts were estimated. TCRdb's copy holds only in-frame clones and misses some; the assay was immunoSEQ multiplex PCR. That table gives V, J and clone size, and the DNA gave D and trimming. The sample carries about 64,000 clones, 65% to 85% recorded once. The ends lost 2 bases at V and 5 bases at J; junction bases unmatched: 5. The germline gives CDR1 SGHNT, CDR2 YYREEE (reference sequence). This CDR3 is built from 15 residues.

The origin of this receptor is a woman aged 60-75 years who had been exposed to COVID-19. The sample consisted of PBMCs or T cells enriched from blood (not recorded which). V usage is TRBV5-4 and J usage is TRBJ2-1; 9 bases map to TRBD2. In nucleotides, the CDR3 is TGTGCCAGCAGCTTACCGGGACTAGCAAACAATGAGCAGTTCTTC. This gives the protein CASSLPGLANNEQFF. The whole variable domain, filled in from reference TRBV5-4 and TRBJ2-1, reads ETGVTQSPTHLIKTRGQQVTLRCSSQSGHNTVSWYQQALGQGPQFIFQYYREEENGRGNFPPRFSGLQFPNYSSELNVNALELDDSALYLCASSLPGLANNEQFFGPGTRLTVL.